Sequencing of this T cell receptor beta chain was carried out in a study of T cells in narcolepsy. The CDR3 length is 14 residues. The V gene lost 6 bases and the J gene lost 3 bases, with 11 bases spanning the gap. The germline V gene has CDR1 LNHDA and CDR2 SQIVND (reference sequence). The data were produced by immunoSEQ multiplex PCR, yet TCRdb's version contains in-frame clones alone and is incomplete. The data show fewer than 35,000 clones, around four fifths seen once. The chain combines TRBV19 with TRBJ1-4; D is perhaps TRBD1 (6 bases). The receptor comes from a human donor with narcolepsy. Material: CD45RA- memory CD4+ T cells from PBMCs. The CDR3 loop is CASRDDRSNEKLFF. CDR3 DNA sequence: TGTGCCAGTAGGGACGACAGGTCTAATGAAAAACTGTTTTTT.